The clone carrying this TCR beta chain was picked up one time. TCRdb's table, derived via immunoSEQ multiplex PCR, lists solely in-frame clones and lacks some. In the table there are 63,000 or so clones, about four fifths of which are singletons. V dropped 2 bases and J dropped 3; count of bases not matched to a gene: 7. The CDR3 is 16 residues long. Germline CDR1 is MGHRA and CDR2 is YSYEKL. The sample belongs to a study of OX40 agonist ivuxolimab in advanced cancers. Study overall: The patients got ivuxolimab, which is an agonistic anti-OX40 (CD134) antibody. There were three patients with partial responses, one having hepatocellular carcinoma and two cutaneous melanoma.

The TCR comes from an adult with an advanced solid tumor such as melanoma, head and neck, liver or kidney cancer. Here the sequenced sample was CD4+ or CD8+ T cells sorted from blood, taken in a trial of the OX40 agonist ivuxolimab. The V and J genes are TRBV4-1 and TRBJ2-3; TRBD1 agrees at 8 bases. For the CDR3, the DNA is TGCGCCAGCAGCCAACAGGGGGCGCGAATTACAGATACGCAGTATTTT. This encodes CASSQQGARITDTQYF.